This T cell receptor beta chain was sequenced during a study of T cell changes during pregnancy in multiple sclerosis. The CDR3 sequence is 14 residues long. The germline V gene encodes CDR1 LNHDA and CDR2 SQIVND (reference sequence). V was cut by 6 bases and J by 7 bases, with 16 bases left in between. Data came from immunoSEQ multiplex PCR; TCRdb stores just in-frame clones and leaves some out. The sample records 85,000 to 100,000 clones, around 92% being singletons. This sequence was found in a female donor with multiple sclerosis, enrolled in a pregnancy study. The chain combines TRBV19 with TRBJ2-4, with a tentative D call TRBD1 (6 bases). Sequencing used peripheral blood, obtained in the first trimester of pregnancy. This chain's CDR3 is CASSHPGQTNIQYF. The CDR3 bases are TGTGCCAGTAGCCACCCCGGACAGACGAACATTCAGTACTTC.